What follows is one TCR beta chain and its context. This record comes from a study of blood T cells in healthy people across ages. The second PCR ran roughly 7 to 12 cycles with a sample-barcoded 5' primer and J-beta primers. Paired-end reads containing CDR3 totaled no fewer than 3 million for each sample. TCRdb reanalysed the 5' RACE reads using MiXCR and keeps one entry per CDR3 protein. The data hold approximately 960,000 distinct CDR3 sequences, with 29% observed a single time. CDR1 is DFQATT, CDR2 SNEGSKA, per germline (reference sequence). The V gene lost 1 base and the J gene lost 2 bases, with 10 bases spanning the gap. CDR3 length: 14 residues. This same sample was also part of a study on T cells of mothers and their children. That report adds: All donors were healthy and Caucasian; they were a few mothers and their six children. The yield was over 9 million TCR beta CDR3 reads from each mother and a few million from each child. Related mother-child pairs showed slightly, non-significantly higher overlap than unrelated pairs.

Material for sequencing was blood. The V gene is TRBV20-1, the J gene TRBJ2-3; D uncertain. The source is a woman in her forties in good health. The CDR3 spells CSARVKRYTDTQYF. The CDR3 nucleotides read TGCAGTGCTAGAGTCAAACGATACACAGATACGCAGTATTTT.